The 3 T cell receptor beta chains below were found in one sample sequenced in a study of blood T cells in healthy people across ages. A second about 7 to 12 cycle PCR used barcoded and J-beta primers. TCRdb fed the 5' RACE reads into MiXCR, producing one record per CDR3 protein. The sample lists about 1.6 million distinct CDR3 sequences; about 31% were seen once. The sequenced sample consisted of blood. The receptors were sampled from a young woman in good health.

This clonotype was observed once. The junction departs from the called germline gene at one end, perhaps through a read error. This chain joins TRBV10-3 and TRBJ1-3; the match to TRBD1 covers 8 bases. Germline CDR1 reads ENHRY; CDR2 reads SYGVKD. The CDR3 contains 15 residues. The CDR3 DNA follows: TGTGCCATCAGTGAGGACAGGGGATCTGAAAACACCATATATTTT. Translated: CAISEDRGSENTIYF.

This chain links TRBV5-4 with TRBJ2-3, with TRBD2 matching 12 bases. The germline V gene has CDR1 SGHNT and CDR2 YYREEE (reference sequence). The CDR3 has 19 residues. V shed 4 bases and J 6 bases; nucleotides not matched to a gene: 18. The CDR3 region has the DNA TGTGCCAGCAGCCCGGAGGGGGCTAGCGGGGGGGTCTCGCTGGATACGCAGTATTTT. The encoded protein is CASSPEGASGGVSLDTQYF. Complete variable domain (other parts from reference TRBV5-4 and TRBJ2-3): ETGVTQSPTHLIKTRGQQVTLRCSSQSGHNTVSWYQQALGQGPQFIFQYYREEENGRGNFPPRFSGLQFPNYSSELNVNALELDDSALYLCASSPEGASGGVSLDTQYFGPGTRLTVL.

As regards this clonotype: Its ends do not fully match the called genes, so a read error is possible. The chain employs TRBV28 and TRBJ1-1; TRBD1 aligns across 7 bases. This CDR3 is built from 15 residues. CDR1 is MDHEN, CDR2 SYDVKM, per germline. CDR3 region: CASSRGRRTGPDAFF. DNA for the CDR3: TGTGCCAGCAGCCGCGGGAGACGGACAGGTCCTGATGCTTTCTTT. Full variable domain (outside the CDR3, taken from reference TRBV28 and TRBJ1-1): DVKVTQSSRYLVKRTGEKVFLECVQDMDHENMFWYRQDPGLGLRLIYFSYDVKMKEKGDIPEGYSVSREKKERFSLILESASTNQTSMYLCASSRGRRTGPDAFFGQGTRLTVV.